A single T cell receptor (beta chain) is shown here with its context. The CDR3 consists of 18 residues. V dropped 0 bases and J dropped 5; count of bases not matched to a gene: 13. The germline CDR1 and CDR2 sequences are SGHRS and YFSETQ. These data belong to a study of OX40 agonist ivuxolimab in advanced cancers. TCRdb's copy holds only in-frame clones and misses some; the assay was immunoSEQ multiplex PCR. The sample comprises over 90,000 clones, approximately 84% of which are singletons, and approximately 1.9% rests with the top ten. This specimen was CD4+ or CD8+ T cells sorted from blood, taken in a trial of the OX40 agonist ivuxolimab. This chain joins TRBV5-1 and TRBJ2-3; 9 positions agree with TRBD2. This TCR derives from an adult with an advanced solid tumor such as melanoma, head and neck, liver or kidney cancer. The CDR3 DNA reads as TGCGCCAGCAGCTTGGTTGGTAGCGGGAGAGAGGGGCTAGATACGCAGTATTTT. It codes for CASSLVGSGREGLDTQYF. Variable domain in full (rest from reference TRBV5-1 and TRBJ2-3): KAGVTQTPRYLIKTRGQQVTLSCSPISGHRSVSWYQQTPGQGLQFLFEYFSETQRNKGNFPGRFSGRQFSNSRSEMNVSTLELGDSALYLCASSLVGSGREGLDTQYFGPGTRLTVL.